This TCR beta chain was identified in a study of cytomegalovirus exposure and HLA in healthy donors. Overall study results and limits: Common viral pathogens seemed to be connected with several of the most significant clusters, according to a later analysis.

About this clone itself: Its specificity is unknown.

Losses at the gene ends were 2 bases for V and 3 bases for J; bases not matched to a gene: 2. The CDR3 contains 14 residues. Germline CDR1 is MNHNY and CDR2 is SVGAGI (reference sequence). Researchers ran the PCR with 60 Vbeta and 13 Jbeta primers. Assay: immunoSEQ multiplex PCR; the TCRdb copy retains only in-frame clones and omits some. This sample has roughly 200,000 clones, with around 75% found just once. Donors had nominal health at sampling but likely had unrecorded immune exposures. This chain links TRBV6-6 with TRBJ1-1; 8 nucleotides align to TRBD1. The material sequenced was PBMCs. This TCR derives from a female donor in good health and CMV-seronegative. CDR3 sequence (DNA): TGTGCCAGCAGTTACACGACAGGGGACACTGAAGCTTTCTTT. Its protein is CASSYTTGDTEAFF.